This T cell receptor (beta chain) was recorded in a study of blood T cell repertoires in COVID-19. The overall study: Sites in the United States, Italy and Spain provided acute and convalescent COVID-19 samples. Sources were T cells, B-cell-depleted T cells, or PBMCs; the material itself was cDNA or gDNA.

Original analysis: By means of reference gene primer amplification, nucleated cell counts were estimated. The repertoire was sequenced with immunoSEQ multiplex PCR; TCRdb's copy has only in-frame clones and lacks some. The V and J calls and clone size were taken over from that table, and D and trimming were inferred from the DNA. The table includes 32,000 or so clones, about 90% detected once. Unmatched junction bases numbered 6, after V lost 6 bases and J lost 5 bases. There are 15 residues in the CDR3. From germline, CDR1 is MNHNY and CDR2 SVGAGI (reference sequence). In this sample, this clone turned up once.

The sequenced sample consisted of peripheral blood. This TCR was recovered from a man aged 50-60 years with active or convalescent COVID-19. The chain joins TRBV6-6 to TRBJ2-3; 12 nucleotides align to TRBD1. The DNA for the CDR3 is TGTGCCAGCAGGTCCGGGACAGGGGGCTTAGATACGCAGTATTTT. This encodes CASRSGTGGLDTQYF.